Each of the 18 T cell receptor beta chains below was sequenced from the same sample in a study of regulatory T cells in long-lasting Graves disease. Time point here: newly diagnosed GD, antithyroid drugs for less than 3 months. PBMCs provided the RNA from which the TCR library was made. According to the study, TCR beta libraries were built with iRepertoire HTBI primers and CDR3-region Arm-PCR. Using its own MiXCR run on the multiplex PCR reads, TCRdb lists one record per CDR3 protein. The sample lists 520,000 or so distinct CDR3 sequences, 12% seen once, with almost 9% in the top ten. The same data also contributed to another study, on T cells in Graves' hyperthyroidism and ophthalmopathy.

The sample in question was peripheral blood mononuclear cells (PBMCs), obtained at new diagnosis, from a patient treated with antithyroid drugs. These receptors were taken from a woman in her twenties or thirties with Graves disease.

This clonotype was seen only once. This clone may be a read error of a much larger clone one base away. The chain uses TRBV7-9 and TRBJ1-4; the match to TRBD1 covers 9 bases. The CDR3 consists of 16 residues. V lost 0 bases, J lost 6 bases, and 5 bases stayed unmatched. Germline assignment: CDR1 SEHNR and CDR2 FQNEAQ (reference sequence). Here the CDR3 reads CASSLARGQGHEKLFF. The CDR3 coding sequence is TGTGCCAGCAGCTTAGCCCGGGGACAGGGCCATGAAAAACTGTTTTTT.

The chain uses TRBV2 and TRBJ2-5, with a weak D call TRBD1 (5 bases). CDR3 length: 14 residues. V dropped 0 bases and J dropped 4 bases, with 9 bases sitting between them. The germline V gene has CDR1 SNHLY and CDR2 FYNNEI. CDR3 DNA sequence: TGTGCCAGCAGTGAAGCTACCCAGGGAGAGACCCAGTACTTC. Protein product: CASSEATQGETQYF.

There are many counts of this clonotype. The CDR3 is CASSATGTRVGDEQFF. In DNA, the CDR3 is TGTGCCAGCAGTGCTACCGGGACTAGGGTCGGCGATGAGCAGTTCTTC. This chain links TRBV27 with TRBJ2-1, with TRBD2 matching over 8 bases. This CDR3 region has 16 residues. Germline trimming cut 5 bases from V and 8 bases from J; bases unmatched to any gene: 14. Germline-derived CDR1 and CDR2 are MNHEY and SMNVEV (reference sequence).

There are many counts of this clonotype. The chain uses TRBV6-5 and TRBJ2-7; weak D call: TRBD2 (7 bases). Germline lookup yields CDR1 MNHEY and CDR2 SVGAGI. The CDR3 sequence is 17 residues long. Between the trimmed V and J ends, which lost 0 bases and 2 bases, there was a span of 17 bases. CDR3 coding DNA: TGTGCCAGCAGTTACTCGGGAGGGGGGGGGCTCACCTACGAGCAGTACTTC. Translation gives CASSYSGGGGLTYEQYF.

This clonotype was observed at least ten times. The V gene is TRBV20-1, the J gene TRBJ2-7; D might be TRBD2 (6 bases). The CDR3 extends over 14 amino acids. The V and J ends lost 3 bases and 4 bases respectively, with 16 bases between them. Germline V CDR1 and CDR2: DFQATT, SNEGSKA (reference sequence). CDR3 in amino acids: CSASLGGDSYEQYF. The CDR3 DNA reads TGCAGTGCTAGTCTTGGCGGGGACTCTTACGAGCAGTACTTC.

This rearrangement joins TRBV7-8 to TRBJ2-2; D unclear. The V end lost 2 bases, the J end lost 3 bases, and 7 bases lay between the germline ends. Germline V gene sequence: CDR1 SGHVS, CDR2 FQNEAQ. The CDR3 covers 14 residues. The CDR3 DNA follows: TGTGCCAGCAGCTTAAATCGCCACACCGGGGAGCTGTTTTTT. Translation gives CASSLNRHTGELFF.

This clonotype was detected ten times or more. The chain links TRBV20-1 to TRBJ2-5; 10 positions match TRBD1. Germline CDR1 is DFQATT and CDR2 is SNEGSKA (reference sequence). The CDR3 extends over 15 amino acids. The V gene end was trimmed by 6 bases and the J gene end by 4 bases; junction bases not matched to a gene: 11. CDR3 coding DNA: TGCAGTGCCTCCCGGACAGGGGGATTTTCAGAGACCCAGTACTTC. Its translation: CSASRTGGFSETQYF.

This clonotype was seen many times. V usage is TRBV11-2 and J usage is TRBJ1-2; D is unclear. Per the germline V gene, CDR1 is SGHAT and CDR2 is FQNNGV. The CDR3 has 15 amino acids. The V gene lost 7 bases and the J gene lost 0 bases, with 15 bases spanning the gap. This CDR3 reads CASNFLLGTNYGYTF. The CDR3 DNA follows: TGTGCCAGCAACTTTTTACTAGGGACTAACTATGGCTACACCTTC.

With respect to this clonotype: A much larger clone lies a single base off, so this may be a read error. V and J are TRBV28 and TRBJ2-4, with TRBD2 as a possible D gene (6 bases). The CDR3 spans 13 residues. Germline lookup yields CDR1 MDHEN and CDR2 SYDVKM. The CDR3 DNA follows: TGTGTCAGCAGTTTCGAAGCAGGAGGGATTCAGTACTTC. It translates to CVSSFEAGGIQYF. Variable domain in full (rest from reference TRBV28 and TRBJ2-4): DVKVTQSSRYLVKRTGEKVFLECVQDMDHENMFWYRQDPGLGLRLIYFSYDVKMKEKGDIPEGYSVSREKKERFSLILESASTNQTSMYLCVSSFEAGGIQYFGAGTRLSVL.

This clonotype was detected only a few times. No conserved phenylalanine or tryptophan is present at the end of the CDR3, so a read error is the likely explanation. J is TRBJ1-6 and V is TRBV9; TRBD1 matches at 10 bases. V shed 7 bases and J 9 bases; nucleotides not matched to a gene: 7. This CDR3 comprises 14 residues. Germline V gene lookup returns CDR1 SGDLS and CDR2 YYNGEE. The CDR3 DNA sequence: TGTGCCAGCTCATCCGGGACAGGGGCTTCACCCCTCCACTCT. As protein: CASSSGTGASPLHS.

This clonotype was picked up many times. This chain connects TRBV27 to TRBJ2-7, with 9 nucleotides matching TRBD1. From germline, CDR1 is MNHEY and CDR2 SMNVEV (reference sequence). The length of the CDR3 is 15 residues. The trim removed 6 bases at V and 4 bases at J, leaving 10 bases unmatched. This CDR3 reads CASRAWGQGQYEQYF. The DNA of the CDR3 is TGTGCCAGCAGAGCGTGGGGACAGGGACAATACGAGCAGTACTTC.

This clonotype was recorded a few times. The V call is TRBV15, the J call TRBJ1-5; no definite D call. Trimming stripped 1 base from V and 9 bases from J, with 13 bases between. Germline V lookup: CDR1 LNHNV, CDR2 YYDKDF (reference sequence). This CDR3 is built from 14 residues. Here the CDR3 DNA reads TGTGCCACCAGCAGAGTCGGCGGGAGATCGCCCCAGCATTTT. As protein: CATSRVGGRSPQHF.

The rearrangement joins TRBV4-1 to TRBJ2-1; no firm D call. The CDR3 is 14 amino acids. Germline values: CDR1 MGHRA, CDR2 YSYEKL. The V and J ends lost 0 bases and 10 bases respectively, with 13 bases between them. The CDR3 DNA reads TGCGCCAGCAGCCAAGAGCCTGGGGAAGGAGAGCAGTTCTTC. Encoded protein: CASSQEPGEGEQFF.

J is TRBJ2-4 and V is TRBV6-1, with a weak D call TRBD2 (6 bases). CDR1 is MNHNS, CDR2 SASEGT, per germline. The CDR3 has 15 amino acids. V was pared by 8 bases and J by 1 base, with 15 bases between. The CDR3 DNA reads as TGTGCCAGCGCCGGGTCTGCGGGGGCCAAAAACATTCAGTACTTC. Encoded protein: CASAGSAGAKNIQYF.

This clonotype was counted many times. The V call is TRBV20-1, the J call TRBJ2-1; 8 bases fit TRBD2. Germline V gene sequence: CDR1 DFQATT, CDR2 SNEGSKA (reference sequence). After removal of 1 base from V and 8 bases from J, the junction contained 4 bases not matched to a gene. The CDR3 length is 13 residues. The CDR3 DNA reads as TGCAGTGCTAGAGGACTAGCGCACTATGAGCAGTTCTTC. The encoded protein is CSARGLAHYEQFF.

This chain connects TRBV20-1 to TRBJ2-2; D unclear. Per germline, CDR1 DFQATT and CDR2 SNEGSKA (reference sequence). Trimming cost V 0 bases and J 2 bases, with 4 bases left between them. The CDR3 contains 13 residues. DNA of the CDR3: TGCAGTGCTAGAGAACGAAACACCGGGGAGCTGTTTTTT. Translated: CSARERNTGELFF.

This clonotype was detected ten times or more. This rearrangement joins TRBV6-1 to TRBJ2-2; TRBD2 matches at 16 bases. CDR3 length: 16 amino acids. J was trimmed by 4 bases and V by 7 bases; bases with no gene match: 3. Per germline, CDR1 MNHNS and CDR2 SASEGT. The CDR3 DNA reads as TGTGCCAGCACGGGACTAGCGGGAGGGACCACCGGGGAGCTGTTTTTT. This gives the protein CASTGLAGGTTGELFF.

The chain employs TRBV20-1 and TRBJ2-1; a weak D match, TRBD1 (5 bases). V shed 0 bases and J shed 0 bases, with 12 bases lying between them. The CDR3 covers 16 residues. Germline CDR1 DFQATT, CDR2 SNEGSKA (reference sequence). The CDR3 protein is CSAREWGVSSYNEQFF. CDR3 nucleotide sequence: TGCAGTGCTAGAGAATGGGGCGTAAGCTCCTACAATGAGCAGTTCTTC.